This entry lists 30 T cell receptor beta chains sequenced from one sample in a study of tumor and adjacent non-tumor tissue in lung cancer. This sample's RNA came from whole unsorted tissue. Distant lung tissue was collected more than 3 cm away from the tumor edge. A modified ARM-PCR protocol with three rounds of nested PCR amplified TCRbeta. TCRdb called the multiplex PCR reads again in MiXCR, with one record for every CDR3 protein. The sample lists 80,000 to 100,000 distinct CDR3 sequences, 75% to 90% seen once, with more than 30% in the top ten. The sequenced material came from distant non-tumor lung tissue. The origin of the receptors is a man aged 55 to 70 with small cell lung cancer.

Comment on this clonotype: Here the CDR3 omits its conserved ending phenylalanine or tryptophan, so a read error is the likely source. The V call is TRBV6-5, the J call TRBJ2-3; TRBD2 matches at 13 bases. Germline V gene sequence: CDR1 MNHEY, CDR2 SVGAGI. J lost 2 bases, V lost 6 bases, and 5 bases had no gene match. The CDR3 is 16 residues long. The CDR3 region has the DNA TGTGCCAGCAGCCGACTAGCGGGAGGATCCACAGATACGCAGTATTAT. Protein: CASSRLAGGSTDTQYY.

This rearrangement joins TRBV11-2 to TRBJ2-2; D may be TRBD1 (6 bases). Trimming cost V 6 bases and J 4 bases, with 18 bases left between them. The CDR3 consists of 16 residues. Germline values: CDR1 SGHAT, CDR2 FQNNGV. As DNA, the CDR3 is TGTGCCAGCAGGGGGCCTAGGGGGAGTAGCACCGGGGAGCTGTTTTTT. Translation gives CASRGPRGSSTGELFF.

This clonotype was detected only once. The junction departs from germline at one end; a sequencing error may be responsible. V and J are TRBV9 and TRBJ2-3; D is uncertain. Germline-derived CDR1 and CDR2 are SGDLS and YYNGEE. The CDR3 consists of 13 residues. The chain's CDR3 is CANSVNGADTQYF. The DNA of the CDR3 is TGTGCCAACAGCGTCAACGGTGCTGATACGCAGTATTTT. Using reference TRBV9 and TRBJ2-3 for the parts outside the CDR3, the full variable domain is DSGVTQTPKHLITATGQRVTLRCSPRSGDLSVYWYQQSLDQGLQFLIQYYNGEERAKGNILERFSAQQFPDLHSELNLSSLELGDSALYFCANSVNGADTQYFGPGTRLTVL.

The chain has TRBV5-1 and TRBJ2-3, with D unresolved. Looked up from germline, CDR1 is SGHRS and CDR2 is YFSETQ. The length of the CDR3 is 14 residues. V lost 6 bases and J lost 2, with 13 bases in between. CDR3 region: CASTLVPDTDTQYF. DNA for the CDR3: TGCGCCAGCACCCTAGTACCCGACACAGATACGCAGTATTTT.

A word on this clonotype: The junction shows a germline mismatch at one end, possibly a read error. The chain employs TRBV6-1 and TRBJ1-1, with D unclear. The CDR3 extends over 17 amino acids. Germline V gene data show CDR1 as MNHNS and CDR2 as SASEGT. This CDR3 reads CTSSKVSGGMGNTEAFF. CDR3 coding DNA: TGTACCAGCAGTAAAGTATCCGGTGGCATGGGGAACACTGAAGCTTTCTTT.

V and J are TRBV19 and TRBJ1-2; D remains ambiguous. Between the trimmed V and J ends, which lost 4 bases and 3 bases, there was a span of 12 bases. Germline CDR1 LNHDA, CDR2 SQIVND (reference sequence). The length of the CDR3 is 14 residues. The CDR3 protein is CASSSPWSYYGYTF. The CDR3, as DNA: TGTGCCAGTAGTAGCCCGTGGAGCTACTATGGCTACACCTTC. Full variable domain (outside the CDR3, taken from reference TRBV19 and TRBJ1-2): DGGITQSPKYLFRKEGQNVTLSCEQNLNHDAMYWYRQDPGQGLRLIYYSQIVNDFQKGDIAEGYSVSREKKESFPLTVTSAQKNPTAFYLCASSSPWSYYGYTFGSGTRLTVV.

Notes on this clonotype: An end of the junction does not agree with germline; a read error may underlie this. J is TRBJ2-5 and V is TRBV29-1; TRBD2 is a possible D gene (5 bases). The CDR3 spans 10 residues. The germline CDR1 and CDR2 sequences are SQVTM and ANQGSEA. Here the CDR3 DNA reads TGTAGCGCAGAGTCAGAGACTCAGTACTTC. Amino acids: CSAESETQYF.

The V gene is TRBV5-6, the J gene TRBJ2-2; 8 bases map to TRBD1. CDR3 length: 16 residues. The V gene's germline CDR1 is SGHDT and CDR2 YYEEEE. Trimming at V came to 0 bases and at J to 9 bases, leaving 10 bases not matched to a gene. This chain's CDR3 is CASSLGAGGAVRELFF. In DNA, the CDR3 is TGTGCCAGCAGCTTGGGGGCAGGGGGCGCGGTCAGGGAGCTGTTTTTT.

J is TRBJ2-1 and V is TRBV19, with unresolved D. This CDR3 has 12 amino acids. Trimming pared 11 bases from V and 0 bases from J, leaving 8 bases between. Looked up from germline, CDR1 is LNHDA and CDR2 is SQIVND (reference sequence). CDR3 bases: TGTGCCGTCGGTTACTCCTACAATGAGCAGTTCTTC. This sequence encodes CAVGYSYNEQFF.

The chain has TRBV20-1 and TRBJ1-1, with D perhaps matching TRBD1 (6 bases). The CDR3 length is 17 residues. From germline, CDR1 is DFQATT and CDR2 SNEGSKA (reference sequence). V lost 0 bases, J lost 1 base, and 18 bases lay in between. The CDR3 reads CSARERLNRVGNTEAFF. The CDR3 DNA reads TGCAGTGCTAGAGAAAGACTCAACAGGGTGGGGAACACTGAAGCTTTCTTT.

The count of this clonotype is one. The conserved closing phenylalanine or tryptophan is absent in this CDR3, likely reflecting a read error. The chain carries TRBV12-3 or TRBV12-4 and TRBJ2-5, with D tentatively TRBD2 (7 bases). The CDR3 extends over 14 amino acids. Trimming pared 5 bases from V and 3 bases from J, leaving 13 bases between. The CDR3 DNA is TGTGCCAGCAGTCTTGGCGGGGGCAAAGAGACCCAGTACTTA. Its translation: CASSLGGGKETQYL.

The chain uses TRBV11-3 and TRBJ1-1, with D tentatively TRBD1 (6 bases). Germline-derived CDR1 and CDR2 are SGHNT and YENEEA. The germline V and J ends were trimmed by 6 bases and 3 bases, with 11 bases remaining between them. The CDR3 contains 13 residues. CDR3 in DNA: TGTGCCAGCAGTGAGGAGGGGGACACTGAAGCTTTCTTT. Encoded protein: CASSEEGDTEAFF.

The chain links TRBV10-1 to TRBJ2-1; 8 nucleotides agree with TRBD2. Germline trimming cut 10 bases from V and 4 bases from J; bases unmatched to any gene: 12. The CDR3 has 15 amino acids. Germline CDR1 WNHNN, CDR2 SYGVQD (reference sequence). CDR3 sequence: CAISDRAGAYNEQFF. CDR3 DNA: TGCGCCATTAGTGATCGAGCGGGAGCTTACAATGAGCAGTTCTTC.

Points on this clonotype: This clone may be a read error of a much larger clone one base away. The chain links TRBV2 to TRBJ2-4; TRBD1 might be the D (5 bases). CDR3 length equals 12 residues. Trimming took off 7 bases at V and 6 bases at J, with 10 bases between the two ends. Germline V lookup: CDR1 SNHLY, CDR2 FYNNEI. The CDR3 DNA is TGTGCCAGCACCCAGGGCGGAAACATTCAGTACTTC. Translated, it gives CASTQGGNIQYF.

In the case of this clonotype: One end of the junction fails to match germline, which may point to a read error. The rearrangement uses TRBV11-2 and TRBJ1-1; D uncertain. CDR1 and CDR2 (germline): SGHAT, FQNNGV. The CDR3 has 13 residues. In DNA form, the CDR3 reads TGTGCCAGCAACCCTCGAGGTGAGCCTGAAGCTCTATTT. Translated: CASNPRGEPEALF.

The chain couples TRBV12-3 or TRBV12-4 to TRBJ2-1; D possibly corresponds to TRBD2 (6 bases). V lost 2 bases, J lost 4 bases, and 12 bases lay in between. The CDR3 contains 15 residues. CDR3 region: CASSLLSSVYNEQFF. The CDR3 DNA is TGTGCCAGCAGTTTACTGTCTAGCGTGTACAATGAGCAGTTCTTC.

This clonotype was seen a few times. Compared with germline, one end of the junction differs, possibly owing to a read error. The chain combines TRBV4-2 with TRBJ1-5; no clear D. The germline V gene has CDR1 LGHNA and CDR2 YNFKEQ. The CDR3 is made up of 14 amino acids. CDR3 nucleotide sequence: TGTGCCAGCAGCCAAGAGCGCGGGAATCAGCCCCAGCATTTC. Its protein product is CASSQERGNQPQHF.

On this clonotype: This may be a read error, as it is one base from a much larger clone. This rearrangement joins TRBV5-1 to TRBJ2-3; TRBD2 matches 9 bases. Per the germline V gene, CDR1 is SGHRS and CDR2 is YFSETQ. V shed 5 bases, J shed 4 bases, and the junction held 8 bases outside the gene matches. This CDR3 region has 15 residues. This CDR3 reads CASRRISGSADTQYF. As DNA, the CDR3 is TGCGCCAGCAGGCGGATTAGCGGGAGCGCAGATACGCAGTATTTT.

With regard to this clonotype: One base away lies a much larger clone, so this may be a sequencing read error. No conserved phenylalanine or tryptophan ends this CDR3, so it is likely a read error. The chain recombines TRBV5-6 with TRBJ2-3; D unclear. CDR1 and CDR2 from the germline V gene are SGHDT and YYEEEE. This CDR3 has 15 amino acids. V was pared by 1 base and J by 6 bases, with 15 bases between. CDR3: CASSLYTGLSDTQYY. CDR3 DNA sequence: TGTGCCAGCAGCTTGTATACCGGGCTTTCGGATACGCAGTATTAT.

Points on this clonotype: A much bigger clone sits one base away, suggesting this may be a read error. The V and J genes are TRBV28 and TRBJ2-7, with 7 bases aligning to TRBD1. There are 12 residues in the CDR3. Trimming took 5 bases from V and 7 from J; bases not matched to a gene: 5. CDR1 is MDHEN and CDR2 is SYDVKM in the germline V gene. The CDR3 coding sequence is TGTGCCAGCAGTATCCTGACAGGGGAGCAGTACTTC. Residues: CASSILTGEQYF.

Points on this clonotype: A junction boundary mismatches the germline segment, possibly from a read error. The chain couples TRBV4-1 to TRBJ1-4, with unresolved D. The CDR3 is 15 amino acids. The V gene's germline CDR1 is MGHRA and CDR2 YSYEKL. CDR3 in amino acids: CASSLQWWNNEKVFF. The CDR3 DNA reads as TGCGCCAGCAGCCTCCAATGGTGGAATAATGAAAAAGTGTTTTTT.

In its sample, this clonotype was seen once. The chain employs TRBV11-2 and TRBJ1-6; tentative D call: TRBD1 (5 bases). The CDR3 is made up of 15 amino acids. Trimming removed 9 bases at V and 7 bases at J, with 19 bases between. Germline V lookup: CDR1 SGHAT, CDR2 FQNNGV. The CDR3 reads CASSRDWAFNSPLHF. The CDR3 DNA is TGTGCCAGTAGCAGGGACTGGGCCTTCAATTCACCCCTCCACTTT.

Ten or more counts support this clonotype. The chain uses TRBV29-1 and TRBJ2-2; 9 nucleotides align to TRBD2. V was pared by 3 bases and J by 5 bases, with 7 bases of the junction left unmatched. Germline loops: CDR1 SQVTM, CDR2 ANQGSEA. The CDR3 loop spans 15 amino acids. CDR3 loop: CSVDVAGGWTGELFF. CDR3 coding DNA: TGCAGCGTTGATGTGGCGGGAGGGTGGACCGGGGAGCTGTTTTTT.

In the case of this clonotype: A much larger clonotype is one base distant, so this may be a read error. The rearrangement uses TRBV7-9 and TRBJ1-4; 11 bases are a match to TRBD1. The CDR3 runs to 16 residues. The junction had 9 bases not matched to a gene; V was cut back by 2 bases and J by 10 bases. In germline, CDR1 is SEHNR, CDR2 FQNEAQ (reference sequence). DNA of the CDR3: TGTGCCAGCAGCTTAATCGGCGGGACAGGGGGGACAAAACTGTTTTTT. This translates into CASSLIGGTGGTKLFF.

A remark on this clonotype: As the CDR3 is not closed by the conserved phenylalanine or tryptophan, this likely results from a read error. The V gene is TRBV6-2 or TRBV6-3, the J gene TRBJ2-1, with 8 bases that match TRBD2. Germline V CDR1 and CDR2: MNHEY, SVGEGT. The CDR3 contains 17 residues. CDR3 region: CASCYSSISGALIEQFL. The CDR3 nucleotides are TGTGCCAGCTGTTACTCGTCGATTAGCGGGGCCCTTATTGAGCAGTTCCTC.

This clonotype was seen just once. A clone one base away is much larger, so this may be a read error. The rearrangement joins TRBV7-9 to TRBJ1-5; maybe TRBD1 (7 bases). The end of the DNA is better explained by TRBJ2-3, so the J call may be wrong. This CDR3 has 15 residues. Germline-derived CDR1 and CDR2 are SEHNR and FQNEAQ (reference sequence). CDR3 sequence (DNA): TGTGCCAGCAGCTTGGGAGGACAGGAGGATCAGCCCCAGTATTTT. It is translated as CASSLGGQEDQPQYF.

This clonotype has more than one count but fewer than ten. Since no conserved phenylalanine or tryptophan closes the CDR3, a read error is the likely cause. V usage is TRBV11-1 and J usage is TRBJ2-1, with D perhaps given as TRBD1 or TRBD2 (6 bases each). CDR1 is SGHAT and CDR2 is FQDESV in the germline V gene (reference sequence). V lost 2 bases and J 4 bases, leaving 12 bases between the germline ends. This CDR3 has 15 amino acids. The CDR3: CASSLRRGLYNEQFC. The CDR3 coding sequence is TGTGCCAGCAGCTTACGCCGGGGGCTATACAATGAGCAGTTCTGC.

Points on this clonotype: One end of the junction is discordant with germline, which a read error may explain. The chain employs TRBV5-5 and TRBJ2-7; maybe TRBD2 (6 bases). CDR1 is SGHKS and CDR2 is YYEKEE in the germline V gene (reference sequence). The CDR3 is made up of 15 amino acids. The DNA of the CDR3 is TGTGCCAGCAGCCCATTACGGGGGATCTCCTACGTGCAGCACTTC. This translates into CASSPLRGISYVQHF.

The chain employs TRBV29-1 and TRBJ2-7; D possibly uses TRBD1 or TRBD2 (5 bases each). From germline, CDR1 is SQVTM and CDR2 ANQGSEA. Trimming took off 4 bases at V and 9 bases at J, with 19 bases between the two ends. CDR3 size: 13 residues. The CDR3 spells CSVGTGPGIGQYF. CDR3 nucleotide sequence: TGCAGCGTTGGAACAGGACCGGGAATCGGGCAGTACTTC.

A note on this clonotype: A read error may explain this, as a much larger clone is one base away. This chain connects TRBV28 to TRBJ1-1; the match to TRBD1 covers 8 bases. With 4 bases clipped from V and 6 bases from J, the junction kept 10 bases outside the gene matches. This CDR3 has 15 residues. Germline V gene data show CDR1 as MDHEN and CDR2 as SYDVKM. CDR3 sequence reads: CASSSSWTGFSEAFF. CDR3 bases: TGTGCCAGCAGTTCCTCCTGGACAGGGTTTTCTGAAGCTTTCTTT. The full variable domain, with the rest looked up from reference TRBV28 and TRBJ1-1, is DVKVTQSSRYLVKRTGEKVFLECVQDMDHENMFWYRQDPGLGLRLIYFSYDVKMKEKGDIPEGYSVSREKKERFSLILESASTNQTSMYLCASSSSWTGFSEAFFGQGTRLTVV.